A single sample gave rise to the 23 T cell receptor beta chains below, sequenced in a study of blood T cell repertoires in COVID-19. Profiled with immunoSEQ multiplex PCR; TCRdb holds only in-frame clones, not every one. The table records over 150,000 clones, roughly 88% of them present only once. The specimen sequenced was peripheral blood. The origin of the receptors is a woman older than 75 with active or convalescent COVID-19.

Written as DNA, the CDR3 is TGTGCCAGCAGTCGGGACAGGTCTAACACTGAAGCTTTCTTT. This translates into CASSRDRSNTEAFF. V and J are TRBV6-6 and TRBJ1-1, with 8 positions matching TRBD1. Germline V gives CDR1 MNHNY, CDR2 SVGAGI (reference sequence). V gave up 5 bases and J gave up 2 bases; unmatched junction bases: 4. The CDR3 has 14 amino acids.

The chain links TRBV10-3 to TRBJ2-3; TRBD2 aligns across 8 bases. V gave up 6 bases and J gave up 1 base; unmatched junction bases: 3. Per germline, CDR1 ENHRY and CDR2 SYGVKD. The CDR3 sequence is 14 residues long. The CDR3 coding sequence is TGTGCCATCAGGCAGGGACTAGGCACAGATACGCAGTATTTT. Its protein is CAIRQGLGTDTQYF.

This clone was seen only a few times. This chain's CDR3 is CASSEVPGYGYTF. For the CDR3, the DNA is TGTGCCAGCAGTGAAGTTCCCGGCTATGGCTACACCTTC. The chain has TRBV2 and TRBJ1-2; D unclear. V dropped 1 base and J dropped 4 bases, with 7 bases sitting between them. Germline lookup yields CDR1 SNHLY and CDR2 FYNNEI. This CDR3 spans 13 amino acids.

This CDR3 reads CASSLSTGTGEAFF. CDR3 nucleotides: TGTGCCAGCAGCCTAAGCACCGGGACAGGGGAAGCTTTCTTT. The J gene is TRBJ1-1, the V gene TRBV3-1 (or the pseudogene TRBV3-2); 9 nucleotides line up with TRBD1. The ends lost 4 bases at V and 8 bases at J; junction bases unmatched: 8. The CDR3 totals 14 residues. Germline V gives CDR1 LGHDT, CDR2 YNNKEL (reference sequence).

This rearrangement joins TRBV5-6 to TRBJ1-4; 9 nucleotides line up with TRBD1. Unmatched junction bases numbered 11, after V lost 4 bases and J lost 4 bases. The germline V gene has CDR1 SGHDT and CDR2 YYEEEE. The CDR3 loop spans 17 amino acids. In nucleotides, the CDR3 is TGTGCCAGCAGCCACGCCGGGACAGGGATAGGTAATGAAAAACTGTTTTTT. Its protein is CASSHAGTGIGNEKLFF.

The rearrangement uses TRBV7-8 and TRBJ1-2; D is unresolved. V lost 0 bases and J 4 bases, leaving 15 bases between the germline ends. The CDR3 contains 16 residues. The germline V gene has CDR1 SGHVS and CDR2 FQNEAQ. As DNA, the CDR3 is TGTGCCAGCAGCTTAGCGTCTGCGGGCCTCCCCTATGGCTACACCTTC. Amino acids: CASSLASAGLPYGYTF.

The CDR3 protein is CASSYSGKLEHTQYF. CDR3 sequence (DNA): TGTGCCAGCAGTTACTCGGGAAAACTAGAGCATACGCAGTATTTT. The rearrangement uses TRBV6-2 or TRBV6-3 and TRBJ2-3; a possible D gene is TRBD2 (5 bases). V gave up 0 bases and J gave up 7 bases, with 14 bases separating them. Germline assignment: CDR1 MNHEY and CDR2 SVGEGT. CDR3 length equals 15 residues.

The chain uses TRBV30 and TRBJ1-4; D is undetermined. The germline V gene encodes CDR1 GTSNPN and CDR2 SVGIG (reference sequence). The V end was cut by 2 bases, the J end by 8 bases, with 15 bases between. CDR3 length: 14 residues. Here the CDR3 reads CAWSPVYGEEKLFF. CDR3 DNA: TGTGCCTGGAGTCCGGTGTACGGTGAAGAAAAACTGTTTTTT.

The chain employs TRBV30 and TRBJ1-4; a possible D gene is TRBD1 (5 bases). V was trimmed by 3 bases and J by 7 bases, leaving 15 bases between them. Per germline, CDR1 GTSNPN and CDR2 SVGIG (reference sequence). This CDR3 comprises 14 residues. CDR3 DNA: TGTGCCTGGAGCCCACAGGTAGTAGGTGAAAAACTGTTTTTT. This translates into CAWSPQVVGEKLFF.

This clone has only one observation. The chain links TRBV7-9 to TRBJ1-5; D is unresolved. The ends were cut back, 1 base at V and 0 bases at J, with 13 bases in the middle. The germline CDR1 and CDR2 sequences are SEHNR and FQNEAQ (reference sequence). This CDR3 is 17 amino acids long. In nucleotides, the CDR3 is TGTGCCAGCAGCTTAGATGATACTCTTTATAGCAATCAGCCCCAGCATTTT. Translation gives CASSLDDTLYSNQPQHF. The complete variable domain, with remaining parts taken from reference TRBV7-9 and TRBJ1-5, reads DTGVSQNPRHKITKRGQNVTFRCDPISEHNRLYWYRQTLGQGPEFLTYFQNEAQLEKSRLLSDRFSAERPKGSFSTLEIQRTEQGDSAMYLCASSLDDTLYSNQPQHFGDGTRLSIL.

The V and J genes are TRBV3-1 (or the pseudogene TRBV3-2) and TRBJ2-1; tentative D call: TRBD2 (5 bases). The length of the CDR3 is 13 residues. The germline CDR1 and CDR2 sequences are LGHDT and YNNKEL (reference sequence). Between the trimmed V and J ends, which lost 1 base and 7 bases, there was a span of 8 bases. CDR3 residues: CASSQGRWNEQFF. The CDR3, as DNA: TGTGCCAGCAGCCAAGGGAGGTGGAATGAGCAGTTCTTC.

The chain combines TRBV19 with TRBJ1-5; D is perhaps TRBD1 (5 bases). V was pared by 3 bases and J by 3 bases, with 9 bases between. The CDR3 is 14 amino acids. Germline CDR1 reads LNHDA; CDR2 reads SQIVND (reference sequence). DNA of the CDR3: TGTGCCAGTAGTATCGACAGATTCAATCAGCCCCAGCATTTT. Translating gives CASSIDRFNQPQHF.

The V call is TRBV5-5, the J call TRBJ2-3; possible D gene TRBD2, 6 bases. Trimming stripped 0 bases from V and 2 bases from J, with 10 bases between. Germline V gives CDR1 SGHKS, CDR2 YYEKEE (reference sequence). The CDR3 runs 15 residues. The DNA for the CDR3 is TGTGCCAGCAGCTTGGAGGGACTTCCCACAGATACGCAGTATTTT. Translation gives CASSLEGLPTDTQYF.

The V and J genes are TRBV7-9 and TRBJ1-5; D might be TRBD1 (6 bases). CDR1 is SEHNR, CDR2 FQNEAQ, per germline (reference sequence). V lost 4 bases, J lost 4 bases, and 20 bases lay in between. This CDR3 comprises 17 residues. The CDR3 protein is CASSSQGGGLGNQPQHF. Written as DNA, the CDR3 is TGTGCCAGCAGCTCCCAAGGCGGGGGCCTCGGTAATCAGCCCCAGCATTTT.

The chain has TRBV7-2 and TRBJ1-3; no definite D call. The CDR3 is 12 residues long. The germline V gene encodes CDR1 SGHTA and CDR2 FQGNSA. V gave up 4 bases and J gave up 4 bases, with 5 bases separating them. The CDR3 region has the DNA TGTGCCAGCAGCTCCCCAGGAAACACCATATATTTT. Translating it yields CASSSPGNTIYF.

The chain uses TRBV6-2 or TRBV6-3 and TRBJ2-2; D gene uncertain. Germline assignment: CDR1 MNHEY and CDR2 SVGEGT. Trimming stripped 4 bases from V and 7 bases from J, with 16 bases between. This CDR3 region has 15 residues. The CDR3, as DNA: TGTGCCAGCAGTTTTGAAAGTCCATACATCGGGGAGCTGTTTTTT. This encodes CASSFESPYIGELFF.

The rearrangement uses TRBV30 and TRBJ1-6; 11 nucleotides agree with TRBD1. This CDR3 is 18 amino acids long. Looked up from germline, CDR1 is GTSNPN and CDR2 is SVGIG (reference sequence). Trimming removed 0 bases from V and 6 bases from J; junction bases left unmatched: 10. CDR3 nucleotides: TGTGCCTGGAGTGTATGGAGGACAGGGGGCTTCAGTAATTCACCCCTCCACTTT. It is translated as CAWSVWRTGGFSNSPLHF.

This clone was detected a few times. The chain has TRBV7-9 and TRBJ1-1; the D is unclear. Trimming removed 7 bases from V and 1 base from J, with 16 bases in between. Germline values: CDR1 SEHNR, CDR2 FQNEAQ (reference sequence). The CDR3 is made up of 15 amino acids. The CDR3 region has the DNA TGTGCCAGCACCTCAAAGGCGGCCCCGAACACTGAAGCTTTCTTT. It codes for CASTSKAAPNTEAFF.

The chain combines TRBV19 with TRBJ1-3; D perhaps matches TRBD1 (6 bases). CDR1 is LNHDA, CDR2 SQIVND, per germline (reference sequence). This CDR3 comprises 18 residues. With 4 bases removed from V and 0 bases from J, the gap between germline ends came to 19 bases. The CDR3 region has the DNA TGTGCCAGTAGTAGATACTCGACAGGAGATATCTCTGGAAACACCATATATTTT. The encoded protein is CASSRYSTGDISGNTIYF.

CDR3 bases: TGTGCCAGCACCCCGGGACTAGCGGTGGACGAGCAGTACTTC. It specifies CASTPGLAVDEQYF. This chain uses TRBV6-5 with TRBJ2-7; TRBD2 matches 11 bases. Germline trimming cut 7 bases from V and 5 bases from J; bases unmatched to any gene: 7. Per germline, CDR1 MNHEY and CDR2 SVGAGI. CDR3 length equals 14 residues.

The chain is built from TRBV5-1 and TRBJ2-3; maybe TRBD2 (6 bases). The germline V and J ends were trimmed by 3 bases and 4 bases, with 15 bases remaining between them. This CDR3 comprises 15 residues. Germline loops: CDR1 SGHRS, CDR2 YFSETQ. CDR3 protein: CASSYGGSRSDTQYF. CDR3 coding DNA: TGCGCCAGCAGCTATGGGGGGTCCAGGTCAGATACGCAGTATTTT. The variable domain in full, with the rest retrieved from reference TRBV5-1 and TRBJ2-3, is KAGVTQTPRYLIKTRGQQVTLSCSPISGHRSVSWYQQTPGQGLQFLFEYFSETQRNKGNFPGRFSGRQFSNSRSEMNVSTLELGDSALYLCASSYGGSRSDTQYFGPGTRLTVL.

This clone was counted a few times. The chain has TRBV11-2 and TRBJ1-3, with a possible D match to TRBD1 (5 bases). CDR1 SGHAT and CDR2 FQNNGV come from the germline V gene. CDR3 size: 14 residues. The V and J ends lost 1 base and 3 bases respectively, with 7 bases between them. The CDR3 sequence is CASSLVRDGNTIYF. CDR3 bases: TGTGCCAGCAGCTTAGTCAGGGATGGAAACACCATATATTTT. The full variable domain, in which reference TRBV11-2 and TRBJ1-3 provide the parts outside the CDR3, is EAGVAQSPRYKIIEKRQSVAFWCNPISGHATLYWYQQILGQGPKLLIQFQNNGVVDDSQLPKDRFSAERLKGVDSTLKIQPAKLEDSAVYLCASSLVRDGNTIYFGEGSWLTVV.

The chain uses TRBV11-2 and TRBJ2-7; D is possibly TRBD2 (6 bases). CDR3 length equals 14 residues. The V end was cut by 5 bases, the J end by 4 bases, with 15 bases between. CDR1 SGHAT and CDR2 FQNNGV come from the germline V gene. CDR3 DNA: TGTGCCAGCAGCGGAGGGACTGGGACTTACGAGCAGTACTTC. It codes for CASSGGTGTYEQYF.